This paragraph covers one T cell receptor beta chain sequence. What it recognizes is unknown. Once obtained from cultured CD4+ T cells, the DNA was sequenced using the Oncomine TCR Beta short-read assay. TCRdb analysed the PCR reads with MiXCR anew, one entry per CDR3 protein. Of some 20,000 distinct CDR3 sequences detected, less than 65% appear once; the ten largest clones hold 7.5% to 9.5%. Sample treatment: roughly 10-day PBMC culture with coronavirus spike peptide pools or control peptides (ViraFEST assay). Expanded clonotypes were found by TCR sequencing after peptide-pool stimulation (ViraFEST). The data are from a study of vaccination and CD4 T cells after COVID-19. The length of the CDR3 is 12 residues. V was shortened by 6 bases and J by 5 bases, with 10 bases between the two germline ends. In germline, CDR1 is SNHLY, CDR2 FYNNEI.

Sequencing was done on a sample of CD4+ T cells from blood, cultured in vitro. This rearrangement joins TRBV2 to TRBJ2-5; TRBD1 or TRBD2 may be the D gene (5 bases each). The clonotype comes from a human donor who had recovered from COVID-19. The CDR3 DNA is TGTGCCAGCAGGTGGGGGTTGGAGACCCAGTACTTC. Residues: CASRWGLETQYF.